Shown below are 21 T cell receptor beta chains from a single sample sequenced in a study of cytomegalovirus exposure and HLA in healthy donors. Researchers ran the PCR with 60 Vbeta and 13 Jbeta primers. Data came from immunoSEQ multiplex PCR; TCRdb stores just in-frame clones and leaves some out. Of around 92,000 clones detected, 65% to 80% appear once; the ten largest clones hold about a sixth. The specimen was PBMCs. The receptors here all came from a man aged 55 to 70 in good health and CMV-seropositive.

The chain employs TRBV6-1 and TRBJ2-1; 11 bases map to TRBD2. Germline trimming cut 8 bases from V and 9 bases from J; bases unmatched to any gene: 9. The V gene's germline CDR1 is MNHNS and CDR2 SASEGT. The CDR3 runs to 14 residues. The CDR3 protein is CASDGTSGLGEQFF. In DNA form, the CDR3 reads TGTGCCAGCGACGGGACTAGCGGATTGGGTGAGCAGTTCTTC.

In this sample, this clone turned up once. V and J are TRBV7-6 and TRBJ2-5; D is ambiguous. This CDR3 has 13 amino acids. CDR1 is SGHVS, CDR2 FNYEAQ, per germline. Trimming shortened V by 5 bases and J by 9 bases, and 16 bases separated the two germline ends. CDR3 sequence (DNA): TGTGCCAGCAGCATTCTTAGCTCCCGGGCCCAGTACTTC. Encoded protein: CASSILSSRAQYF.

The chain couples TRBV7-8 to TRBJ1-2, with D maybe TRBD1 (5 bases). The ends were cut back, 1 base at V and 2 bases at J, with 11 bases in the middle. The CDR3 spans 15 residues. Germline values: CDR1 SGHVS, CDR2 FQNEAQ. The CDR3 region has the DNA TGTGCCAGCAGCTTAGGGTTGGAGGGGAACTATGGCTACACCTTC. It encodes CASSLGLEGNYGYTF. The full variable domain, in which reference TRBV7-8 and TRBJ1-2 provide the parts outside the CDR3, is GAGVSQSPRYKVAKRGQDVALRCDPISGHVSLFWYQQALGQGPEFLTYFQNEAQLDKSGLPSDRFFAERPEGSVSTLKIQRTQQEDSAVYLCASSLGLEGNYGYTFGSGTRLTVV.

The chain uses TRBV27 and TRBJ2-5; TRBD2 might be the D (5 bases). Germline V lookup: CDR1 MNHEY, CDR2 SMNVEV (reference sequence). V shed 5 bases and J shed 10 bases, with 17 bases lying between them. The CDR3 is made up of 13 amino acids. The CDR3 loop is CASSPPPGNLQYF. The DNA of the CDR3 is TGTGCCAGCAGTCCCCCCCCGGGAAATCTCCAGTACTTC.

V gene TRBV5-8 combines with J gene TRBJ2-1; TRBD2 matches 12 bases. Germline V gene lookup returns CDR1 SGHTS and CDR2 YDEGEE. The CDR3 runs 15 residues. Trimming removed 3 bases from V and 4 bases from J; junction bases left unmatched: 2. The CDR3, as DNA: TGTGCCAGCAGCTGGGGGACTAGCGGGTACAATGAGCAGTTCTTC. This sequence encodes CASSWGTSGYNEQFF.

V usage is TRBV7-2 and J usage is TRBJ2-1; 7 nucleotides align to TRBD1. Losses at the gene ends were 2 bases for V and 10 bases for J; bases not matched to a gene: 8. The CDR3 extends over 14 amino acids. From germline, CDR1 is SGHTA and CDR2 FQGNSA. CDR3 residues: CASSLFEHRGEQFF. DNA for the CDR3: TGTGCCAGCAGCTTATTTGAGCACAGGGGCGAGCAGTTCTTC.

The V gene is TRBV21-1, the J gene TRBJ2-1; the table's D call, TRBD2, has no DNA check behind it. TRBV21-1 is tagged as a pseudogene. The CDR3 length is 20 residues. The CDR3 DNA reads TGTGCCAGCAGCAAAGAGGTAGACCGATACCGGGATTACCCCTACAATGAGCAGTTCTTC. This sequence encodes CASSKEVDRYRDYPYNEQFF.

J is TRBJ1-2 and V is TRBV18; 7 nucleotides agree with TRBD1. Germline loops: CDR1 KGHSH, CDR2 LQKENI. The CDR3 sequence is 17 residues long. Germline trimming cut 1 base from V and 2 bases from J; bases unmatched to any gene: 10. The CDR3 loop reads CASSPLGGGQANYGYTF. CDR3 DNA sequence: TGTGCCAGCTCACCACTTGGTGGAGGACAGGCAAACTATGGCTACACCTTC.

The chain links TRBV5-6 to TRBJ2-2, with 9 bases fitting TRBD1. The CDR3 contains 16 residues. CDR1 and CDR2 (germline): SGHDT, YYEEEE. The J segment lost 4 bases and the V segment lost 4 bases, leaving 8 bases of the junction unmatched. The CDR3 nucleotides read TGTGCCAGCAGCCCGGACAGGGGAGGGGTCACCGGGGAGCTGTTTTTT. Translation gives CASSPDRGGVTGELFF.

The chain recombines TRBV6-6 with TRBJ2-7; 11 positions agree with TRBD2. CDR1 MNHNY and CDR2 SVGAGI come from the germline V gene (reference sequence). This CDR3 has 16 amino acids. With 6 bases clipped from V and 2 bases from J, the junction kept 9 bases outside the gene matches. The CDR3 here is CASSSLAGVRAYEQYF. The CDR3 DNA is TGTGCCAGCAGCTCACTAGCGGGGGTGAGGGCCTACGAGCAGTACTTC.

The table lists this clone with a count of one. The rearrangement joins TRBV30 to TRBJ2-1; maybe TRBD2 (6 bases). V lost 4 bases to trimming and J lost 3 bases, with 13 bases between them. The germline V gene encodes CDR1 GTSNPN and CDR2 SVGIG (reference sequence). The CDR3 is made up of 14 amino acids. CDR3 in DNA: TGTGCCTGGATGCCGCCGGGACTCTACAATGAGCAGTTCTTC. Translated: CAWMPPGLYNEQFF.

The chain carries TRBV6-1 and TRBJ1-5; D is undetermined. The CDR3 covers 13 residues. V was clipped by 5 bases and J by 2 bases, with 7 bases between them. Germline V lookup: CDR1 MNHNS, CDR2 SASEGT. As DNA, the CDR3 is TGTGCCAGCAGTTTTGGAGGCAATCAGCCCCAGCATTTT. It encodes CASSFGGNQPQHF.

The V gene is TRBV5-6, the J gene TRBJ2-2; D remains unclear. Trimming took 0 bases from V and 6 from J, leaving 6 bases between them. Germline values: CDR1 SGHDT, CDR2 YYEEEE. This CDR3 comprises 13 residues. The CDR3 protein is CASSLAPAGELFF. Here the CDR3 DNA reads TGTGCCAGCAGCTTGGCCCCTGCCGGGGAGCTGTTTTTT.

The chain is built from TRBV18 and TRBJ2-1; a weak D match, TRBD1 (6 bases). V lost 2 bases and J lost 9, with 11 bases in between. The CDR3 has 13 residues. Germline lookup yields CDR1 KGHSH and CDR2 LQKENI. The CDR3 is CASSPTGLGEQFF. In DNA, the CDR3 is TGTGCCAGCTCACCAACAGGGTTAGGTGAGCAGTTCTTC.

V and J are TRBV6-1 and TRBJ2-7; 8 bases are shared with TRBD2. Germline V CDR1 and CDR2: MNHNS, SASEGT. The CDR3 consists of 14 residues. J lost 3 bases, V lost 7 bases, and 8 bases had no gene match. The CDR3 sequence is CASINRAGVYEQYF. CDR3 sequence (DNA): TGTGCCAGCATAAACCGAGCGGGAGTCTACGAGCAGTACTTC.

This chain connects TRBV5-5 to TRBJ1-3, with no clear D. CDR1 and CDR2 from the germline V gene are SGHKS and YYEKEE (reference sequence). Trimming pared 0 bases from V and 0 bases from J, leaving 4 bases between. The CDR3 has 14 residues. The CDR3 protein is CASSLELSGNTIYF. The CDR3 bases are TGTGCCAGCAGCTTGGAGCTCTCTGGAAACACCATATATTTT.

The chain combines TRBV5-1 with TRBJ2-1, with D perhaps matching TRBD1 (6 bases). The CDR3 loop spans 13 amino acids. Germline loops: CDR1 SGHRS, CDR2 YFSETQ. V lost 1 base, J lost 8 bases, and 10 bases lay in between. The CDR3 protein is CASSLTGSYEQFF. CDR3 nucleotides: TGCGCCAGCAGCTTGACAGGGTCCTATGAGCAGTTCTTC.

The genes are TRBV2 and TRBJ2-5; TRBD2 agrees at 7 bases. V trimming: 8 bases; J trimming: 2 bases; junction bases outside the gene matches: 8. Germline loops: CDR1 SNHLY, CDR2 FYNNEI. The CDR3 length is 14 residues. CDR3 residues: CASGLTSRQETQYF. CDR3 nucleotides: TGTGCCAGCGGTCTGACTAGCCGGCAAGAGACCCAGTACTTC.

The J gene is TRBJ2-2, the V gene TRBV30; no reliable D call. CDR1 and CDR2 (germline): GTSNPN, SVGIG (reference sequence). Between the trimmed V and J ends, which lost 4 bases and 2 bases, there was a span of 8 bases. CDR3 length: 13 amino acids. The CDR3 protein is CAWTILNTGELFF. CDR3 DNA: TGTGCCTGGACCATACTCAACACCGGGGAGCTGTTTTTT.

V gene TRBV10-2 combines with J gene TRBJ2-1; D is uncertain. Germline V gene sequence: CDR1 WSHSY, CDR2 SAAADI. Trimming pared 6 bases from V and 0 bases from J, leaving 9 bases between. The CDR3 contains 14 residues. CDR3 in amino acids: CASSLAGSYNEQFF. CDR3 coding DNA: TGCGCCAGCAGCCTTGCAGGCTCCTACAATGAGCAGTTCTTC.

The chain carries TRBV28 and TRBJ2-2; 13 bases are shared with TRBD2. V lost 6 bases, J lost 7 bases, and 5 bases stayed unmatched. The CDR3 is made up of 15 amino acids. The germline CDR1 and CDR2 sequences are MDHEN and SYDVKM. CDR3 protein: CASRLGLAGIGELFF. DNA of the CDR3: TGTGCCAGCAGACTGGGACTAGCGGGGATCGGGGAGCTGTTTTTT.